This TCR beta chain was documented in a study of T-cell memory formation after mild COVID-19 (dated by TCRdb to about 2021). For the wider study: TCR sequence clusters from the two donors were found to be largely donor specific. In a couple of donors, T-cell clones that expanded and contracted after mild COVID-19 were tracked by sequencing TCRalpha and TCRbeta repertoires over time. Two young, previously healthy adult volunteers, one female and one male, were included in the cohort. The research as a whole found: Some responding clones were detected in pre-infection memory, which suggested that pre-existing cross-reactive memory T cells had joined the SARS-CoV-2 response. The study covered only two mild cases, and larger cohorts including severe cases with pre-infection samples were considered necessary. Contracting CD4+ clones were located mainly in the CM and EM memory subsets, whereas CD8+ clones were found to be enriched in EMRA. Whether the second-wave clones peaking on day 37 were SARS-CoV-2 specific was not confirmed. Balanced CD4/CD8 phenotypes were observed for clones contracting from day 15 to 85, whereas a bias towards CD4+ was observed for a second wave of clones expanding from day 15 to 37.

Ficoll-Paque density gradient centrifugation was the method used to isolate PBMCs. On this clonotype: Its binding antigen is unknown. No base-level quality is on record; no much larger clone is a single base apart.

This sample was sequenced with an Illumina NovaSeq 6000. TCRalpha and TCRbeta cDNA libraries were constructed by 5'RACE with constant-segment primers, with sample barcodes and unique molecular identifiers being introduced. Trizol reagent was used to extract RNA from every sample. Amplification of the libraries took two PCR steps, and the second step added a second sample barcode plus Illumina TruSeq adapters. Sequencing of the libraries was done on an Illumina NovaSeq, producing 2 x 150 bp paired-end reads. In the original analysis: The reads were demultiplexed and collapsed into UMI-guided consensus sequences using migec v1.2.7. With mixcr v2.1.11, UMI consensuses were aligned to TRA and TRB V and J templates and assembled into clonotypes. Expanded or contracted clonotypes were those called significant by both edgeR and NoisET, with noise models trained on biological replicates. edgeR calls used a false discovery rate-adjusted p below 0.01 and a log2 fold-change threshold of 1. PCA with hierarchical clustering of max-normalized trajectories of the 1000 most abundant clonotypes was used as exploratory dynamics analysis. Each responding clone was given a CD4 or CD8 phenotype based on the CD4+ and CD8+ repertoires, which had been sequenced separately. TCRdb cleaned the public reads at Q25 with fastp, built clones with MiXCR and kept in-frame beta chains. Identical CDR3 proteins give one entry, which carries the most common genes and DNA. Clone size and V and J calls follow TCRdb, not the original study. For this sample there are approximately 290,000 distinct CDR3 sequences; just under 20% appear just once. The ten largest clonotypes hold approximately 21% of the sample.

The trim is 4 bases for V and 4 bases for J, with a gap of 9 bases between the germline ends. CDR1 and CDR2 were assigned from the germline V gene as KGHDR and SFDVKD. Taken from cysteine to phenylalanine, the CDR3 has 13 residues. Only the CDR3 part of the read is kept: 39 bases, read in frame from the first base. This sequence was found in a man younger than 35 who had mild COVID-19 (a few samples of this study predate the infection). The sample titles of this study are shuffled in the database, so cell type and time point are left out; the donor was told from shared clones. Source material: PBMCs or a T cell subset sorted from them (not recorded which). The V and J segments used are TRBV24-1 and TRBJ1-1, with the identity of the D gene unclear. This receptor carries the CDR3 CATSEGSSTEAFF. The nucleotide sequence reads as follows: TGTGCCACCAGTGAAGGTTCGAGCACTGAAGCTTTCTTT.